A selection of T cell receptor beta chains follows, all from one sample in a study of Ad26.COV2.S vaccination and SARS-CoV-2 variants. Sequenced by immunoSEQ multiplex PCR; TCRdb stores in-frame clones only, minus some. The sample has fewer than 500,000 clones, less than 95% seen once; the top ten hold roughly 4%. Source: peripheral blood, taken in a trial of Ad26.COV2.S vaccine versus placebo. The receptors shown here come from a person aged 18-60 years who received the Ad26.COV2.S COVID-19 vaccine or a placebo. The CDR3 runs from the conserved cysteine through the conserved F or W. The D gene is left open where the match is weak. Not every row has a clone size; where given, it reads once, few, many or a size class.

v_gene	j_gene	abundance	d_gene	CDR3aa	CDR3nt
TRBV5-1	TRBJ2-2	few	TRBD2	CASSLVLAGGPGELFF	TGCGCCAGCAGCTTGGTACTAGCGGGAGGGCCCGGGGAGCTGTTTTTT
TRBV25-1	TRBJ2-1	-	-	CASSEYRGSSRPYNEQFF	TGTGCCAGCAGTGAATATCGGGGATCCAGCCGGCCCTACAATGAGCAGTTCTTC
TRBV20-1	TRBJ2-1	-	TRBD2	CSASPTSGAYNEQFF	TGCAGTGCTAGTCCGACTAGCGGGGCCTACAATGAGCAGTTCTTC
TRBV7-8	TRBJ2-6	few	-	CASSLVTLTGANVLTF	TGTGCCAGCAGCTTAGTAACGCTTACTGGGGCCAACGTCCTGACTTTC
TRBV11-2	TRBJ1-2	-	-	CASSLEARGIYTF	TGTGCCAGCAGCTTAGAAGCAAGGGGAATCTACACCTTC
TRBV2	TRBJ2-1	-	TRBD2	CASTQAGVGNEQFF	TGTGCCAGCACACAAGCGGGAGTGGGGAATGAGCAGTTCTTC
TRBV20-1	TRBJ1-1	-	-	CSGGGVTEAFF	TGCAGTGGTGGGGGCGTCACTGAAGCTTTCTTT
TRBV4-3	TRBJ2-3	many	-	CASSHSIGASTDTQYF	TGCGCCAGCAGCCATAGTATCGGGGCTAGCACAGATACGCAGTATTTT
TRBV9	TRBJ2-3	-	TRBD1	CASSGTGQFVTDTQYF	TGTGCCAGCAGTGGGACAGGGCAATTTGTCACAGATACGCAGTATTTT
TRBV3-1/TRBV3-2	TRBJ2-1	-	TRBD2	CASSHAGGDEQFF	TGTGCCAGCAGCCACGCGGGAGGCGATGAGCAGTTCTTC
TRBV3-1/TRBV3-2	TRBJ2-4	once	-	CASSQREVAKNIQYF	TGTGCCAGCAGCCAACGCGAAGTAGCCAAAAACATTCAGTACTTC
TRBV24-1	TRBJ2-5	-	TRBD2	CATSDLSPWREGWQETQYF	TGTGCCACCAGTGATTTGTCTCCATGGAGGGAGGGCTGGCAAGAGACCCAGTACTTC
TRBV5-5	TRBJ2-1	-	TRBD2	CASSLGLADTNEQFF	TGTGCCAGCAGCTTAGGACTAGCGGACACCAATGAGCAGTTCTTC
TRBV5-4	TRBJ2-1	-	-	CASSRNSGSGSYNEQFF	TGTGCCAGCAGCCGAAACTCCGGGTCCGGATCCTACAATGAGCAGTTCTTC
TRBV28	TRBJ2-7	once	-	CASSPISYEQYF	TGTGCCAGCAGTCCAATATCCTACGAGCAGTACTTC
TRBV28	TRBJ2-7	-	-	CASGTPGSSYEQYF	TGTGCCAGCGGGACCCCCGGGTCCAGCTACGAGCAGTACTTC
TRBV4-3	TRBJ2-7	-	TRBD1	CASSQDGTGVNYEQYF	TGCGCCAGCAGCCAGGACGGGACAGGGGTAAACTACGAGCAGTACTTC